This passage covers 29 T cell receptor beta chains from one sample sequenced in a study of radiotherapy plus CTLA-4 blockade in lung cancer. Some clones are missing from TCRdb's copy, which holds only in-frame ones; the method was immunoSEQ multiplex PCR. This sample yields about 66,000 clones, of which over 75% are seen a single time; roughly 3.9% belongs to the top ten. Sample: peripheral blood, taken from a patient treated with radiotherapy plus ipilimumab. The source is a human donor with non-small cell lung cancer who had a partial response to radiotherapy plus ipilimumab.

This sequence joins TRBV29-1 and TRBJ2-5; D possibly corresponds to TRBD1 (6 bases). Germline V lookup: CDR1 SQVTM, CDR2 ANQGSEA. Trimming stripped 7 bases from V and 5 bases from J, with 14 bases between. The CDR3 is 12 amino acids. The CDR3 is CSASTGHETQYF. The CDR3 bases are TGCAGCGCATCGACAGGACACGAGACCCAGTACTTC.

The chain employs TRBV4-1 and TRBJ1-5, with TRBD1 identical over 7 bases. J gave up 2 bases and V 3 bases, and 7 bases lay outside the gene matches. Per germline, CDR1 MGHRA and CDR2 YSYEKL. The CDR3 extends over 16 amino acids. This CDR3 is CASSQWGQMGNQPQHF. For the CDR3, the DNA is TGCGCCAGCAGCCAGTGGGGACAGATGGGCAATCAGCCCCAGCATTTT.

The CDR3 is CASSPTLWRESTDTQYF. DNA for the CDR3: TGTGCCAGCAGTCCGACCCTCTGGCGGGAGAGCACAGATACGCAGTATTTT. The chain is built from TRBV27 and TRBJ2-3; 7 positions agree with TRBD2. Trimming cost V 5 bases and J 0 bases; bases outside gene matches: 11. There are 17 residues in the CDR3. Germline V CDR1 and CDR2: MNHEY, SMNVEV (reference sequence).

The J gene is TRBJ2-3, the V gene TRBV7-2; 11 bases map to TRBD2. V lost 5 bases to trimming and J lost 5 bases; unmatched junction nucleotides: 6. Germline values: CDR1 SGHTA, CDR2 FQGNSA. The CDR3 is made up of 15 amino acids. This CDR3 is CASSPVAGGGDTQYF. CDR3 DNA: TGTGCCAGCAGCCCTGTAGCGGGAGGGGGAGATACGCAGTATTTT.

This chain uses TRBV25-1 with TRBJ2-1; no firm D call. This CDR3 contains 11 residues. V was shortened by 2 bases and J by 9 bases, with 5 bases between the two germline ends. Looked up from germline, CDR1 is MGHDK and CDR2 is SYGVNS. The CDR3 DNA is TGTGCCAGCAGTGAAAACACTGAGCAGTTCTTC. Translation gives CASSENTEQFF.

V gene TRBV9 combines with J gene TRBJ2-7, with a weak D call TRBD2 (5 bases). V was pared by 0 bases and J by 1 base, with 11 bases between. CDR1 and CDR2 (germline): SGDLS, YYNGEE. The CDR3 sequence is 15 residues long. The chain's CDR3 is CASSVGIARSYEQYF. DNA for the CDR3: TGTGCCAGCAGCGTAGGTATAGCGCGGTCCTACGAGCAGTACTTC.

The table lists this clone with a count of one. The chain employs TRBV5-1 and TRBJ2-2, with TRBD2 matching over 8 bases. The CDR3 contains 16 residues. In germline, CDR1 is SGHRS, CDR2 YFSETQ. The V gene end was trimmed by 7 bases and the J gene end by 5 bases; junction bases not matched to a gene: 13. CDR3 region: CASRPPGLDGTGELFF. DNA of the CDR3: TGCGCCAGCCGACCCCCGGGACTAGACGGAACCGGGGAGCTGTTTTTT.

This clone came up once. The DNA of the CDR3 is TGTGCCAGCAGCTTAGAGGGTGGGACAGGTGTCACAGATACGCAGTATTTT. It yields the protein CASSLEGGTGVTDTQYF. J is TRBJ2-3 and V is TRBV11-2; 8 nucleotides match TRBD1. Trimming at V came to 0 bases and at J to 2 bases, leaving 7 bases not matched to a gene. Germline values: CDR1 SGHAT, CDR2 FQNNGV. CDR3 length equals 17 residues.

The gene calls are TRBV15 and TRBJ1-5; no definite D call. The V gene's germline CDR1 is LNHNV and CDR2 YYDKDF (reference sequence). The V end was cut by 0 bases, the J end by 7 bases, with 10 bases between. The CDR3 is 14 residues long. The chain's CDR3 is CATSRDRTGQPQHF. In nucleotides, the CDR3 is TGTGCCACCAGCAGAGATAGGACGGGGCAGCCCCAGCATTTT.

This rearrangement joins TRBV7-3 to TRBJ2-5, with 11 nucleotides matching TRBD1. Trimming took 4 bases from V and 7 from J; bases not matched to a gene: 5. Germline V gives CDR1 SGHTA, CDR2 FQGTGA. The CDR3 runs 14 residues. The CDR3 DNA reads TGTGCCAGCAGCTCGGGACAGGGGGTTGGGACCCAGTACTTC. Translation: CASSSGQGVGTQYF.

The rearrangement uses TRBV6-5 and TRBJ2-7, with TRBD1 matching over 9 bases. The junction had 6 bases not matched to a gene; V was cut back by 2 bases and J by 7 bases. The CDR3 has 14 amino acids. Looked up from germline, CDR1 is MNHEY and CDR2 is SVGAGI. The CDR3: CASSYRQGGLEQYF. CDR3 nucleotide sequence: TGTGCCAGCAGTTACAGACAGGGGGGTCTGGAGCAGTACTTC.

The chain has TRBV28 and TRBJ2-7, with 7 bases matching TRBD1. The CDR3 consists of 12 residues. The V gene's germline CDR1 is MDHEN and CDR2 SYDVKM. Trimming took 6 bases from V and 5 from J; bases not matched to a gene: 4. CDR3 residues: CASSGTAHEQYF. CDR3 DNA sequence: TGTGCCAGCAGCGGGACAGCCCACGAGCAGTACTTC. The full variable domain, rest sourced from reference TRBV28 and TRBJ2-7, is DVKVTQSSRYLVKRTGEKVFLECVQDMDHENMFWYRQDPGLGLRLIYFSYDVKMKEKGDIPEGYSVSREKKERFSLILESASTNQTSMYLCASSGTAHEQYFGPGTRLTVT.

The V call is TRBV4-2, the J call TRBJ2-7; 9 bases are a match to TRBD2. The V gene's germline CDR1 is LGHNA and CDR2 YNFKEQ. The CDR3 contains 17 residues. J gave up 3 bases and V 1 base, and 10 bases lay outside the gene matches. CDR3 in amino acids: CASSQVVAGEADYEQYF. CDR3 in DNA: TGTGCCAGCAGCCAAGTCGTAGCGGGAGAGGCGGACTACGAGCAGTACTTC.

This chain links TRBV4-1 with TRBJ1-5, with no clear D. Between the trimmed V and J ends, which lost 4 bases and 1 base, there was a span of 14 bases. The CDR3 runs 16 residues. The germline V gene encodes CDR1 MGHRA and CDR2 YSYEKL. The CDR3 here is CASSRGPILSNQPQHF. In DNA form, the CDR3 reads TGCGCCAGCAGCCGAGGGCCCATATTGAGCAATCAGCCCCAGCATTTT.

This sequence joins TRBV6-6 and TRBJ2-1; D is possibly TRBD2 (5 bases). The germline CDR1 and CDR2 sequences are MNHNY and SVGAGI (reference sequence). V was pared by 7 bases and J by 0 bases, with 13 bases between. The CDR3 totals 15 residues. CDR3 nucleotide sequence: TGTGCCAGCACCCAAGGGAGTCTCTCCTACAATGAGCAGTTCTTC. Translated: CASTQGSLSYNEQFF.

The J gene is TRBJ2-1, the V gene TRBV4-1; 15 bases line up with TRBD2. The CDR3 has 18 amino acids. CDR1 MGHRA and CDR2 YSYEKL come from the germline V gene. Trimming cost V 0 bases and J 4 bases; bases outside gene matches: 4. CDR3 protein: CASSQDRGTSGRYNEQFF. The CDR3, as DNA: TGCGCCAGCAGCCAAGATCGAGGGACTAGCGGGAGGTACAATGAGCAGTTCTTC.

The chain joins TRBV7-6 to TRBJ2-1; TRBD2 is a possible D gene (5 bases). The ends were cut back, 5 bases at V and 7 bases at J, with 15 bases in the middle. The germline V gene encodes CDR1 SGHVS and CDR2 FNYEAQ. CDR3 size: 14 residues. The CDR3 loop reads CASSPTGKRNEQFF. In DNA form, the CDR3 reads TGTGCCAGCAGCCCAACGGGGAAGAGGAATGAGCAGTTCTTC.

V is TRBV27 and J is TRBJ1-2, with 8 bases matching TRBD1. Germline lookup yields CDR1 MNHEY and CDR2 SMNVEV (reference sequence). The CDR3 length is 11 residues. Losses at the gene ends were 8 bases for V and 4 bases for J; bases not matched to a gene: 0. CDR3 region: CASGQGYGYTF. CDR3 nucleotide sequence: TGTGCCAGCGGACAGGGCTATGGCTACACCTTC.

This chain links TRBV12-5 with TRBJ2-2; D is undetermined. This CDR3 region has 15 residues. Germline-derived CDR1 and CDR2 are LGHNT and FRNRAP. V was trimmed by 2 bases and J by 8 bases, leaving 15 bases between them. CDR3 nucleotide sequence: TGTGCTAGTGGTTTGATCGTGGCAGGTCTAGGGGAGCTGTTTTTT. Its translation is CASGLIVAGLGELFF.

The gene calls are TRBV28 and TRBJ2-7; D unresolved. The V end lost 3 bases, the J end lost 12 bases, and 12 bases lay between the germline ends. This CDR3 has 11 amino acids. Germline CDR1 reads MDHEN; CDR2 reads SYDVKM. The CDR3 spells CASSLAQSWYF. As DNA, the CDR3 is TGTGCCAGCAGTTTGGCCCAGTCCTGGTACTTC. The full variable domain, rest sourced from reference TRBV28 and TRBJ2-7, is DVKVTQSSRYLVKRTGEKVFLECVQDMDHENMFWYRQDPGLGLRLIYFSYDVKMKEKGDIPEGYSVSREKKERFSLILESASTNQTSMYLCASSLAQSWYFGPGTRLTVT.

The chain joins TRBV5-1 to TRBJ2-1; TRBD2 matches at 13 bases. The V gene's germline CDR1 is SGHRS and CDR2 YFSETQ. The CDR3 loop spans 14 amino acids. The junction had 0 bases not matched to a gene; V was cut back by 0 bases and J by 9 bases. In DNA form, the CDR3 reads TGCGCCAGCAGCTTGGGACTAGCGGGGGGTGAGCAGTTCTTC. Protein: CASSLGLAGGEQFF.

This clone was seen a handful of times. The rearrangement uses TRBV29-1 and TRBJ2-1; no definite D call. The germline CDR1 and CDR2 sequences are SQVTM and ANQGSEA. The CDR3 spans 11 residues. The V gene lost 8 bases and the J gene lost 8 bases, with 13 bases spanning the gap. CDR3 DNA: TGCAGCATCACTAACAAGGATGAGCAGTTCTTC. Translated: CSITNKDEQFF.

V gene TRBV28 combines with J gene TRBJ1-2, with D uncertain. Germline V CDR1 and CDR2: MDHEN, SYDVKM. CDR3 size: 13 residues. Between the trimmed V and J ends, which lost 6 bases and 5 bases, there was a span of 13 bases. CDR3 amino acids: CASRAGVLYGYTF. The CDR3 nucleotides are TGTGCCAGCAGGGCCGGGGTTCTATATGGCTACACCTTC.

The chain has TRBV11-2 and TRBJ2-5; TRBD1 might be the D (5 bases). Germline CDR1 is SGHAT and CDR2 is FQNNGV. The V gene lost 1 base and the J gene lost 5 bases, with 11 bases spanning the gap. The CDR3 contains 14 residues. CDR3 sequence: CASSLVTVRETQYF. The CDR3 DNA reads TGTGCCAGCAGCTTAGTGACAGTGAGGGAGACCCAGTACTTC. Full variable domain (missing parts from reference TRBV11-2 and TRBJ2-5): EAGVAQSPRYKIIEKRQSVAFWCNPISGHATLYWYQQILGQGPKLLIQFQNNGVVDDSQLPKDRFSAERLKGVDSTLKIQPAKLEDSAVYLCASSLVTVRETQYFGPGTRLLVL.

The CDR3 region is CASSLGGNPDQPQHF. For the CDR3, the DNA is TGCGCCAGCAGCTTGGGGGGCAACCCGGATCAGCCCCAGCATTTT. V usage is TRBV5-1 and J usage is TRBJ1-5, with D maybe TRBD1 (5 bases). V lost 0 bases and J 5 bases, leaving 12 bases between the germline ends. The CDR3 contains 15 residues. The germline CDR1 and CDR2 sequences are SGHRS and YFSETQ.

The rearrangement links TRBV19 to TRBJ2-2; D may be TRBD2 (5 bases). The CDR3 consists of 16 residues. The V end lost 3 bases, the J end lost 0 bases, and 11 bases lay between the germline ends. Germline V CDR1 and CDR2: LNHDA, SQIVND (reference sequence). The CDR3 spells CASSIGGLTNTGELFF. CDR3 coding DNA: TGTGCCAGTAGTATTGGCGGGTTAACGAACACCGGGGAGCTGTTTTTT.

V usage is TRBV7-3 and J usage is TRBJ1-2, with D perhaps matching TRBD1 (6 bases). V lost 2 bases and J lost 6, with 10 bases in between. The CDR3 runs 13 residues. Germline CDR1 is SGHTA and CDR2 is FQGTGA. The CDR3 reads CASSLATGNGYTF. CDR3 nucleotide sequence: TGTGCCAGCAGCTTAGCCACAGGGAATGGCTACACCTTC.

V usage is TRBV18 and J usage is TRBJ1-5; 8 bases fit TRBD1. CDR3 length: 15 residues. Germline CDR1 and CDR2: KGHSH and LQKENI. V lost 6 bases to trimming and J lost 2 bases; unmatched junction nucleotides: 6. The CDR3 DNA follows: TGTGCCAGCTCCCCAGGGGGCAATGGCAATCAGCCCCAGCATTTT. Translated: CASSPGGNGNQPQHF.

This sequence joins TRBV20-1 and TRBJ2-7, with TRBD2 as a possible D gene (6 bases). V shed 5 bases and J shed 7 bases, with 9 bases lying between them. The CDR3 is made up of 10 amino acids. CDR1 DFQATT and CDR2 SNEGSKA come from the germline V gene (reference sequence). The CDR3 protein is CSAFGGEQYF. For the CDR3, the DNA is TGCAGTGCTTTTGGAGGGGAGCAGTACTTC.